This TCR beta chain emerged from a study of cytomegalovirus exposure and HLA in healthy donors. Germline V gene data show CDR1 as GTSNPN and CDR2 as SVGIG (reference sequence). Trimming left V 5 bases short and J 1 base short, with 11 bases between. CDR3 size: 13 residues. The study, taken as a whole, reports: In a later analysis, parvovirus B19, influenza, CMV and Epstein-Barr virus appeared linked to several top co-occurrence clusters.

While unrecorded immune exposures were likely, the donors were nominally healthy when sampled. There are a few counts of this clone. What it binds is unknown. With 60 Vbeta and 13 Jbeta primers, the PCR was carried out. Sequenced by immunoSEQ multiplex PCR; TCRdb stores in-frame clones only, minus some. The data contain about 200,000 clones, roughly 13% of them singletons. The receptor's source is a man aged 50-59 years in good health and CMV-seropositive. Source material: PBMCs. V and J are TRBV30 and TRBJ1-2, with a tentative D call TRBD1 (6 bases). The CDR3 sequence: CAWGDTLNYGYTF. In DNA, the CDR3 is TGTGCCTGGGGGGACACCCTTAACTATGGCTACACCTTC. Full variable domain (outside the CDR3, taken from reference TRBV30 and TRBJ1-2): SQTIHQWPATLVQPVGSPLSLECTVEGTSNPNLYWYRQAAGRGLQLLFYSVGIGQISSEVPQNLSASRPQDRQFILSSKKLLLSDSGFYLCAWGDTLNYGYTFGSGTRLTVV.